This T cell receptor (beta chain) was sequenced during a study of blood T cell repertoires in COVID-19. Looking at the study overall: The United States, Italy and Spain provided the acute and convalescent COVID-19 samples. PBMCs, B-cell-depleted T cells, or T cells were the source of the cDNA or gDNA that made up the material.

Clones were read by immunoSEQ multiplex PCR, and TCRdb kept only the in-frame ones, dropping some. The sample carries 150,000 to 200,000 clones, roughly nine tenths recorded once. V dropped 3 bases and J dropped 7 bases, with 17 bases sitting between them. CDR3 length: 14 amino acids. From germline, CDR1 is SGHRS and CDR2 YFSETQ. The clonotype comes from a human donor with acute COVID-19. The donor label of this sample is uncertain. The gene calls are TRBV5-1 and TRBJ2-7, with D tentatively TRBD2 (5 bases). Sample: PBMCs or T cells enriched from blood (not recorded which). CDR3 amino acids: CASSWDRSGGEQYF. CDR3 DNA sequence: TGCGCCAGCAGCTGGGATCGGTCCGGCGGGGAGCAGTACTTC.